Below are 14 T cell receptor beta chains sequenced from a single sample in a study of glioma-infiltrating T cells after dendritic cell vaccination. The method was immunoSEQ multiplex PCR; TCRdb's version includes in-frame clones alone and lacks a portion of them. The top ten clones hold around 8.3% of a sample with under 75,000 clones, about 85% of them seen once. Time point described: after dendritic cell vaccination, including at tumor progression/relapse. The sample in question was blood, obtained after dendritic cell vaccination. Every receptor here comes from a human donor with glioblastoma.

In this sample, this clone turned up once. J is TRBJ2-3 and V is TRBV21-1; no DNA check was done on the table's D call, TRBD2. TRBV21-1 has pseudogene status. The CDR3 has 16 amino acids. The CDR3 loop reads CASDLEGEKGTDTQYF. The CDR3 coding sequence is TGTGCCAGCGACCTGGAGGGCGAAAAGGGCACAGATACGCAGTATTTT.

The rearrangement uses TRBV5-6 and TRBJ2-5; 11 bases map to TRBD2. The CDR3 totals 14 residues. Per the germline V gene, CDR1 is SGHDT and CDR2 is YYEEEE. J gave up 5 bases and V 4 bases, and 4 bases lay outside the gene matches. CDR3 loop: CASSPLAGGETQYF. The DNA for the CDR3 is TGTGCCAGCAGCCCGCTAGCGGGGGGTGAGACCCAGTACTTC.

CDR3 protein: CASSQEVSGGITDTQYF. The CDR3 nucleotides read TGCGCCAGCAGCCAAGAAGTCAGCGGGGGAATCACAGATACGCAGTATTTT. This chain connects TRBV4-1 to TRBJ2-3; 8 bases fit TRBD2. The CDR3 is made up of 17 amino acids. CDR1 is MGHRA and CDR2 is YSYEKL in the germline V gene. J was trimmed by 2 bases and V by 0 bases; bases with no gene match: 7.

This clone came up once. The V gene is TRBV5-6, the J gene TRBJ1-3, with D possibly TRBD1 on 5 matching bases. The CDR3 has 14 amino acids. The V gene lost 4 bases and the J gene lost 4 bases, with 12 bases spanning the gap. Germline V gene sequence: CDR1 SGHDT, CDR2 YYEEEE. Here the CDR3 DNA reads TGTGCCAGCAGCCCCCTGGGGCTCGGAAACACCATATATTTT. This translates into CASSPLGLGNTIYF.

Regarding this clone: Germline is not matched at one junction end, which may reflect a read error. The CDR3 sequence is CASSLGFSRNTIYF. The CDR3 DNA follows: TGTGCCAGCAGCTTAGGTTTCTCTAGAAACACCATATATTTT. The chain uses TRBV7-2 and TRBJ1-3; D is unclear. This CDR3 region has 14 residues. CDR1 SGHTA and CDR2 FQGNSA come from the germline V gene.

The chain is built from TRBV6-5 and TRBJ1-2; TRBD1 agrees at 9 bases. Germline V gives CDR1 MNHEY, CDR2 SVGAGI. CDR3 length: 14 residues. J lost 5 bases, V lost 6 bases, and 7 bases had no gene match. CDR3 coding DNA: TGTGCCAGCAGGCGGGAACAGGGGGCTTATGGCTACACCTTC. Protein product: CASRREQGAYGYTF.

The chain employs TRBV7-3 and TRBJ2-1; 8 nucleotides align to TRBD2. The CDR3 spans 15 residues. The V and J ends lost 2 bases and 4 bases, in that order; junction bases with no gene match: 4. The germline CDR1 and CDR2 sequences are SGHTA and FQGTGA. CDR3 in amino acids: CASSLRGGNYNEQFF. CDR3 nucleotides: TGTGCCAGCAGCTTACGGGGGGGCAATTACAATGAGCAGTTCTTC.

CDR3 sequence reads: CASSLETGGVQETQYF. CDR3 bases: TGTGCCAGCAGCTTAGAAACAGGAGGGGTCCAAGAGACCCAGTACTTC. The chain has TRBV11-1 and TRBJ2-5, with a weak D call TRBD2 (6 bases). Trimming took off 1 base at V and 1 base at J, with 13 bases between the two ends. This CDR3 comprises 16 residues. Germline lookup yields CDR1 SGHAT and CDR2 FQDESV (reference sequence).

This clone appeared a single time. The V gene is TRBV6-1, the J gene TRBJ2-5; TRBD2 aligns across 8 bases. The CDR3 contains 15 residues. Unmatched junction bases numbered 5, after V lost 1 base and J lost 4 bases. Germline CDR1 reads MNHNS; CDR2 reads SASEGT. The DNA of the CDR3 is TGTGCCAGCAGTGAAGTCGGGGGGGCCAGAGAGACCCAGTACTTC. This gives the protein CASSEVGGARETQYF.

The gene calls are TRBV7-6 and TRBJ1-1; D perhaps matches TRBD1 (5 bases). The V end lost 6 bases, the J end lost 1 base, and 12 bases lay between the germline ends. This CDR3 contains 14 residues. Germline V CDR1 and CDR2: SGHVS, FNYEAQ. The CDR3 reads CASSVGTGNTEAFF. The CDR3 DNA follows: TGTGCCAGCAGTGTGGGGACTGGGAACACTGAAGCTTTCTTT.

The chain has TRBV7-8 and TRBJ1-1; 8 bases align to TRBD1. This CDR3 region has 15 residues. V shed 5 bases and J 11 bases; nucleotides not matched to a gene: 16. Germline V CDR1 and CDR2: SGHVS, FQNEAQ. CDR3: CASSPVTGQAISAFF. The DNA for the CDR3 is TGTGCCAGCAGCCCGGTCACGGGACAGGCAATTTCGGCTTTCTTT.

This clone came up once. The V call is TRBV9, the J call TRBJ2-7; 9 bases align to TRBD1. Germline values: CDR1 SGDLS, CDR2 YYNGEE. The V gene end was trimmed by 10 bases and the J gene end by 0 bases; junction bases not matched to a gene: 8. This CDR3 spans 14 amino acids. The CDR3 sequence is CARKGQGSSYEQYF. The CDR3 DNA sequence: TGTGCCCGAAAGGGACAGGGCTCCTCCTACGAGCAGTACTTC.

V gene TRBV7-2 combines with J gene TRBJ1-6, with TRBD1 identical over 7 bases. CDR1 and CDR2 from the germline V gene are SGHTA and FQGNSA. The CDR3 consists of 14 residues. J was trimmed by 7 bases and V by 4 bases; bases with no gene match: 4. The CDR3 DNA reads TGTGCCAGCAGCTCTCAGGGGGGAAATTCACCCCTCCACTTT. It is translated as CASSSQGGNSPLHF.

J is TRBJ1-4 and V is TRBV6-5; D might be TRBD1 (5 bases). V was clipped by 6 bases and J by 5 bases, with 13 bases between them. The CDR3 extends over 14 amino acids. The germline V gene encodes CDR1 MNHEY and CDR2 SVGAGI. The CDR3 here is CASRHTQENEKLFF. CDR3 sequence (DNA): TGTGCCAGCAGGCATACACAGGAGAATGAAAAACTGTTTTTT.